The T cell receptor beta chain described here comes from a study of cytomegalovirus exposure and HLA in healthy donors. About the research overall: An earlier analysis found some 100 million unique TCR beta sequences from 200 million or so T cells.

Vbeta (60) and Jbeta (13) primers were used in the PCR. TCRdb keeps only in-frame clones here, not all; method: immunoSEQ multiplex PCR. Reported are 55,000 or so clones; the ten largest clones contain approximately 9.9%. To note about this clone: Its target is not known.

The study's findings and limits: Most of the TCR beta V segments (in an earlier analysis) were productive either about 87% or about 30% of the time. Analysis was carried out at a later point, and it linked a missense DCLRE1C variant to TCR beta V- and J-gene trimming.

This TCR was recovered from a woman between 45 and 65 years old in good health and CMV-seropositive. The sample was PBMCs.

CDR3 nucleotide sequence: TGTGCCAGCAGCTTACAGGGGGGAACCTACGAGCAGTACTTC. Amino acid sequence: CASSLQGGTYEQYF. This rearrangement joins TRBV5-6 to TRBJ2-7, with 8 nucleotides matching TRBD1. The germline V gene has CDR1 SGHDT and CDR2 YYEEEE. CDR3 length: 14 amino acids. V lost 2 bases, J lost 2 bases, and 3 bases stayed unmatched.